This TCR beta chain emerged from a study of T cell repertoires in cytomegalovirus infection. Study overall: The authors relied on CMV epitopes, both recently identified HLA-C-restricted and well-studied HLA-B-restricted. Both a matching HLA type and CMV infection were indicated by public TCR beta signatures.

A few counts support this clonotype. What it binds is unknown. V gave up 0 bases and J gave up 5 bases, with 7 bases separating them. This CDR3 has 14 amino acids. Germline V gene sequence: CDR1 KGHDR, CDR2 SFDVKD. TCRdb re-analysed the reads in MiXCR, keeping a single row per CDR3 protein. The sample yields around 140,000 distinct CDR3 sequences, about 32% seen once. The chain couples TRBV24-1 to TRBJ1-5; the D is unclear. The receptor's source is a human donor in good health (CMV status not recorded). Some clones in this sample may be carry-over from other donors' samples. The sample consisted of CD8+ T cells from cultured PBMCs, taken from culture after CMV antigen stimulation. CDR3 sequence: CATSDLDTDQPQHF. In DNA form, the CDR3 reads TGTGCCACCAGTGATTTGGATACCGATCAGCCCCAGCATTTT.